These T cell receptor beta chains were read from a single sample in a study of T cells in Graves' hyperthyroidism and ophthalmopathy. A single record per CDR3 protein comes from TCRdb applying MiXCR to the multiplex PCR reads. The sample holds approximately 300,000 distinct CDR3 sequences, about 19% seen once. The sequenced material came from blood. All receptors come from a man aged 50 to 60 with Graves' ophthalmopathy. Both conserved end residues are part of each CDR3. Fields, in order: D gene, clone size, V gene, J gene, CDR3 protein, CDR3 DNA. A D gene is named only where the DNA matches it firmly. Rows may omit the clone size; those that give it use once, few, many or a size class.

D gene: TRBD1
clone size: many
V gene: TRBV20-1
J gene: TRBJ1-2
CDR3 protein: CSARDQTGAAMGGYTF
CDR3 DNA: TGCAGTGCTAGAGATCAGACAGGGGCCGCTATGGGAGGCTACACCTTC

D gene: .
clone size: few
V gene: TRBV28
J gene: TRBJ2-7
CDR3 protein: CASSYGRYEQYF
CDR3 DNA: TGTGCCAGCAGCTACGGGAGATACGAGCAGTACTTC

D gene: .
clone size: few
V gene: TRBV10-3
J gene: TRBJ2-1
CDR3 protein: CAISDPDYGADEQFF
CDR3 DNA: TGTGCCATCAGTGATCCGGACTATGGCGCCGATGAGCAGTTCTTC

D gene: .
clone size: many
V gene: TRBV11-2
J gene: TRBJ2-5
CDR3 protein: CASSLEASLETQYF
CDR3 DNA: TGTGCCAGCAGCTTAGAGGCCAGTTTGGAGACCCAGTACTTC

D gene: TRBD1
clone size: few
V gene: TRBV9
J gene: TRBJ2-2
CDR3 protein: CASSPRARGQGRTGELFF
CDR3 DNA: TGTGCCAGCAGCCCTCGGGCTAGAGGACAGGGAAGGACCGGGGAGCTGTTTTTT

D gene: TRBD1
clone size: few
V gene: TRBV28
J gene: TRBJ2-5
CDR3 protein: CASSRTTGQETQYF
CDR3 DNA: TGTGCCAGCAGCCGCACGACAGGGCAAGAGACCCAGTACTTC

D gene: .
clone size: many
V gene: TRBV28
J gene: TRBJ1-5
CDR3 protein: CASSLEGSYIQPQHF
CDR3 DNA: TGTGCCAGCAGTTTGGAGGGGTCCTATATTCAGCCCCAGCATTTT

D gene: TRBD1
clone size: .
V gene: TRBV6-1
J gene: TRBJ2-1
CDR3 protein: CASSEGTGDYNEQFF
CDR3 DNA: TGTGCCAGCAGTGAAGGGACAGGGGACTACAATGAGCAGTTCTTC

D gene: .
clone size: .
V gene: TRBV24-1
J gene: TRBJ2-2
CDR3 protein: CATSDRGEVGELFF
CDR3 DNA: TGTGCCACCAGTGACCGAGGGGAGGTCGGGGAGCTGTTTTTT

D gene: TRBD1
clone size: .
V gene: TRBV9
J gene: TRBJ2-7
CDR3 protein: CASSSGTGIHEQYF
CDR3 DNA: TGTGCCAGCAGTTCCGGGACAGGGATCCACGAGCAGTACTTC

D gene: .
clone size: many
V gene: TRBV12-3/TRBV12-4
J gene: TRBJ2-5
CDR3 protein: CASSLTPRETQYF
CDR3 DNA: TGTGCCAGCAGTTTAACTCCCCGTGAGACCCAGTACTTC

D gene: .
clone size: few
V gene: TRBV5-4
J gene: TRBJ2-1
CDR3 protein: CASSAGQTYNEQFF
CDR3 DNA: TGTGCCAGCAGCGCAGGACAGACATACAATGAGCAGTTCTTC

D gene: .
clone size: many
V gene: TRBV7-9
J gene: TRBJ2-5
CDR3 protein: CASSAREGRGPETQYF
CDR3 DNA: TGTGCCAGCAGCGCAAGGGAAGGCCGGGGCCCAGAGACCCAGTACTTC

D gene: TRBD1
clone size: many
V gene: TRBV20-1
J gene: TRBJ2-1
CDR3 protein: CSASRDRGYNEQFF
CDR3 DNA: TGCAGTGCTAGCCGGGACAGGGGGTACAATGAGCAGTTCTTC

D gene: TRBD2
clone size: .
V gene: TRBV20-1
J gene: TRBJ2-7
CDR3 protein: CSAGLGTSGYEQYF
CDR3 DNA: TGCAGTGCGGGGCTCGGGACTAGCGGCTACGAGCAGTACTTC

D gene: .
clone size: many
V gene: TRBV3-1
J gene: TRBJ2-3
CDR3 protein: CASSQQATSSEQYF
CDR3 DNA: TGTGCCAGCAGCCAGCAGGCTACTAGCAGTGAGCAGTATTTT

D gene: TRBD2
clone size: many
V gene: TRBV7-9
J gene: TRBJ2-3
CDR3 protein: CASSGLGGTDTQYF
CDR3 DNA: TGTGCCAGCAGCGGACTAGGGGGCACAGATACGCAGTATTTT

D gene: .
clone size: few
V gene: TRBV11-2
J gene: TRBJ2-4
CDR3 protein: CASSQDLSSWENIQYF
CDR3 DNA: TGTGCCAGCAGCCAAGATCTGAGCTCGTGGGAAAACATTCAGTACTTC

D gene: TRBD1
clone size: few
V gene: TRBV2
J gene: TRBJ2-7
CDR3 protein: CATSGQGVDEQYF
CDR3 DNA: TGTGCCACCTCGGGACAGGGGGTCGACGAGCAGTACTTC

D gene: TRBD1
clone size: many
V gene: TRBV6-1
J gene: TRBJ2-1
CDR3 protein: CASNEPGQSYNEQFF
CDR3 DNA: TGTGCCAGCAACGAACCGGGACAGTCGTACAATGAGCAGTTCTTC

D gene: TRBD2
clone size: many
V gene: TRBV18
J gene: TRBJ2-2
CDR3 protein: CASSPQRGNTGELFF
CDR3 DNA: TGTGCCAGCTCACCACAGCGGGGGAACACCGGGGAGCTGTTTTTT

D gene: .
clone size: .
V gene: TRBV6-2/TRBV6-3
J gene: TRBJ1-1
CDR3 protein: CASIPGAPFEGRTEAFF
CDR3 DNA: TGTGCCAGCATCCCCGGGGCCCCCTTCGAAGGGAGAACTGAAGCTTTCTTT

D gene: TRBD1
clone size: many
V gene: TRBV12-3/TRBV12-4
J gene: TRBJ1-1
CDR3 protein: CASRRQGITEAFF
CDR3 DNA: TGTGCCAGCAGACGACAGGGAATTACTGAAGCTTTCTTT

D gene: TRBD2
clone size: few
V gene: TRBV9
J gene: TRBJ2-5
CDR3 protein: CASSVRAGRETQYF
CDR3 DNA: TGTGCCAGCAGCGTTAGAGCGGGACGAGAGACCCAGTACTTC

D gene: TRBD2
clone size: few
V gene: TRBV3-1
J gene: TRBJ2-1
CDR3 protein: CASSQEPSGPTYNEQFF
CDR3 DNA: TGTGCCAGCAGCCAAGAACCTAGCGGTCCTACCTACAATGAGCAGTTCTTC

D gene: TRBD2
clone size: many
V gene: TRBV15
J gene: TRBJ2-5
CDR3 protein: CATSRSSGPQETQYF
CDR3 DNA: TGTGCCACCAGCAGAAGTAGCGGGCCCCAAGAGACCCAGTACTTC

D gene: TRBD2
clone size: .
V gene: TRBV7-8
J gene: TRBJ2-2
CDR3 protein: CASSKTETSGSTGELFF
CDR3 DNA: TGTGCCAGCAGCAAAACGGAGACTAGCGGGAGCACCGGGGAGCTGTTTTTT

D gene: .
clone size: .
V gene: TRBV3-1
J gene: TRBJ2-5
CDR3 protein: CASSQDRVRGGGQETQYF
CDR3 DNA: TGTGCCAGCAGCCAAGATAGAGTACGAGGGGGTGGACAAGAGACCCAGTACTTC

D gene: .
clone size: many
V gene: TRBV20-1
J gene: TRBJ2-7
CDR3 protein: CSAKGFIAYEQYF
CDR3 DNA: TGCAGTGCTAAGGGATTCATAGCCTACGAGCAGTACTTC

D gene: TRBD2
clone size: few
V gene: TRBV20-1
J gene: TRBJ2-7
CDR3 protein: CSAREERGDYEQYF
CDR3 DNA: TGCAGTGCTAGAGAGGAACGGGGGGATTACGAGCAGTACTTC

D gene: TRBD1
clone size: few
V gene: TRBV3-1
J gene: TRBJ1-2
CDR3 protein: CASSQEGRGAYGYTF
CDR3 DNA: TGTGCCAGCAGCCAAGAAGGCAGGGGGGCCTATGGCTACACCTTC

D gene: TRBD2
clone size: .
V gene: TRBV5-1
J gene: TRBJ2-7
CDR3 protein: CASSLQREVSYEQYF
CDR3 DNA: TGCGCCAGCAGCTTGCAACGGGAGGTATCCTACGAGCAGTACTTC

D gene: .
clone size: .
V gene: TRBV7-9
J gene: TRBJ2-5
CDR3 protein: CASSLRTEETQYF
CDR3 DNA: TGTGCCAGCAGCTTAAGGACAGAAGAGACCCAGTACTTC

D gene: .
clone size: .
V gene: TRBV19
J gene: TRBJ1-1
CDR3 protein: CASSIRTLNTEAFF
CDR3 DNA: TGTGCCAGTAGTATCAGGACACTTAACACTGAAGCTTTCTTT

D gene: .
clone size: few
V gene: TRBV15
J gene: TRBJ2-7
CDR3 protein: CATSRDRDSLEQYF
CDR3 DNA: TGTGCCACCAGCAGAGATCGGGACTCTCTCGAGCAGTACTTC

D gene: TRBD2
clone size: few
V gene: TRBV27
J gene: TRBJ2-1
CDR3 protein: CASTVRSTSGRENEQFF
CDR3 DNA: TGTGCCAGCACCGTCAGGTCGACTAGCGGGAGGGAAAATGAGCAGTTCTTC

D gene: TRBD1
clone size: few
V gene: TRBV6-4
J gene: TRBJ2-4
CDR3 protein: CASSEQGQGAFGKNIQYF
CDR3 DNA: TGTGCCAGCAGTGAACAGGGGCAGGGGGCCTTCGGCAAAAACATTCAGTACTTC

D gene: TRBD2
clone size: few
V gene: TRBV6-4
J gene: TRBJ2-7
CDR3 protein: CAIRRLAGVPNSYEQYF
CDR3 DNA: TGTGCCATCCGTAGACTAGCGGGAGTTCCCAACTCCTACGAGCAGTACTTC

D gene: .
clone size: many
V gene: TRBV18
J gene: TRBJ2-5
CDR3 protein: CASSPISETQYF
CDR3 DNA: TGTGCCAGCTCACCTATATCGGAGACCCAGTACTTC

D gene: TRBD2
clone size: .
V gene: TRBV12-3/TRBV12-4
J gene: TRBJ2-1
CDR3 protein: CASSRSSGDYNEQFF
CDR3 DNA: TGTGCCAGCAGCCGCTCTAGCGGAGATTACAATGAGCAGTTCTTC

D gene: .
clone size: many
V gene: TRBV6-5
J gene: TRBJ2-1
CDR3 protein: CASSYSSLANYNEQFF
CDR3 DNA: TGTGCCAGCAGTTACTCGAGTCTAGCCAACTACAATGAGCAGTTCTTC

D gene: TRBD1
clone size: many
V gene: TRBV3-1
J gene: TRBJ1-5
CDR3 protein: CASSTGSAQPQHF
CDR3 DNA: TGTGCCAGCTCGACAGGGAGCGCTCAGCCCCAGCATTTT

D gene: .
clone size: few
V gene: TRBV25-1
J gene: TRBJ2-1
CDR3 protein: CASSESHGSSYNEQFF
CDR3 DNA: TGTGCCAGCAGTGAATCGCATGGGTCGTCCTACAATGAGCAGTTCTTC

D gene: TRBD2
clone size: many
V gene: TRBV6-2/TRBV6-3
J gene: TRBJ2-1
CDR3 protein: CASRGSGKDEQFF
CDR3 DNA: TGTGCCAGCAGGGGTAGCGGGAAGGATGAGCAGTTCTTC

D gene: TRBD2
clone size: .
V gene: TRBV5-5
J gene: TRBJ2-5
CDR3 protein: CASRRLAGGPETQYF
CDR3 DNA: TGTGCCAGCAGGAGACTAGCGGGAGGGCCGGAGACCCAGTACTTC

D gene: TRBD1
clone size: .
V gene: TRBV19
J gene: TRBJ1-1
CDR3 protein: CASRVTGDTEAFF
CDR3 DNA: TGTGCCAGTAGGGTCACAGGGGACACTGAAGCTTTCTTT

D gene: TRBD2
clone size: few
V gene: TRBV5-6
J gene: TRBJ2-4
CDR3 protein: CASSLLAGGTAKNIQYF
CDR3 DNA: TGTGCCAGCAGCTTGCTCGCGGGAGGGACAGCCAAAAACATTCAGTACTTC

D gene: .
clone size: many
V gene: TRBV2
J gene: TRBJ2-7
CDR3 protein: CASSEVPGSSYEQYF
CDR3 DNA: TGTGCCAGCAGTGAGGTCCCAGGAAGCTCCTACGAGCAGTACTTC

D gene: TRBD1
clone size: .
V gene: TRBV6-1
J gene: TRBJ2-4
CDR3 protein: CASSETGGKNIQYF
CDR3 DNA: TGTGCCAGCAGTGAAACAGGGGGGAAAAACATTCAGTACTTC

D gene: TRBD1
clone size: .
V gene: TRBV10-2
J gene: TRBJ1-4
CDR3 protein: CASRTTGGGNEKLFF
CDR3 DNA: TGCGCCAGCAGGACGACAGGGGGCGGGAATGAAAAACTGTTTTTT

D gene: .
clone size: many
V gene: TRBV5-1
J gene: TRBJ2-7
CDR3 protein: CASFQTAGEQYF
CDR3 DNA: TGCGCCAGCTTCCAAACAGCCGGCGAGCAGTACTTC

D gene: .
clone size: .
V gene: TRBV6-1
J gene: TRBJ1-5
CDR3 protein: CASHGGNQPQHF
CDR3 DNA: TGTGCCAGCCACGGGGGAAATCAGCCCCAGCATTTT

D gene: .
clone size: .
V gene: TRBV5-8
J gene: TRBJ1-4
CDR3 protein: CASSLASQGSNEKLFF
CDR3 DNA: TGCGCCAGCAGCTTGGCCTCGCAGGGCTCGAATGAAAAACTGTTTTTT

D gene: .
clone size: .
V gene: TRBV20-1
J gene: TRBJ2-2
CDR3 protein: CSASAGGELFF
CDR3 DNA: TGCAGTGCTAGTGCGGGAGGGGAGCTGTTTTTT

D gene: TRBD1
clone size: .
V gene: TRBV3-1
J gene: TRBJ1-3
CDR3 protein: CASSPGTAGNTIYF
CDR3 DNA: TGTGCCAGCAGCCCTGGGACAGCTGGAAACACCATATATTTT

D gene: TRBD1
clone size: many
V gene: TRBV24-1
J gene: TRBJ2-7
CDR3 protein: CATSDPGTGYEQYF
CDR3 DNA: TGTGCCACCAGTGATCCCGGGACAGGATACGAGCAGTACTTC

D gene: TRBD2
clone size: .
V gene: TRBV20-1
J gene: TRBJ2-3
CDR3 protein: CSASGLRTSGGDTQYF
CDR3 DNA: TGCAGTGCTAGCGGCCTCCGGACTAGCGGGGGAGATACGCAGTATTTT

D gene: TRBD2
clone size: few
V gene: TRBV14
J gene: TRBJ2-1
CDR3 protein: CASSQVAGVVQVEQFF
CDR3 DNA: TGTGCCAGCAGCCAAGTTGCGGGAGTTGTCCAGGTTGAGCAGTTCTTC

D gene: .
clone size: many
V gene: TRBV11-2
J gene: TRBJ2-7
CDR3 protein: CASSFPQGPEQYF
CDR3 DNA: TGTGCCAGCAGCTTCCCACAGGGTCCCGAGCAGTACTTC

D gene: .
clone size: .
V gene: TRBV20-1
J gene: TRBJ2-1
CDR3 protein: CSAPGVGGIYNEQFF
CDR3 DNA: TGCAGTGCCCCCGGCGTGGGGGGAATCTACAATGAGCAGTTCTTC